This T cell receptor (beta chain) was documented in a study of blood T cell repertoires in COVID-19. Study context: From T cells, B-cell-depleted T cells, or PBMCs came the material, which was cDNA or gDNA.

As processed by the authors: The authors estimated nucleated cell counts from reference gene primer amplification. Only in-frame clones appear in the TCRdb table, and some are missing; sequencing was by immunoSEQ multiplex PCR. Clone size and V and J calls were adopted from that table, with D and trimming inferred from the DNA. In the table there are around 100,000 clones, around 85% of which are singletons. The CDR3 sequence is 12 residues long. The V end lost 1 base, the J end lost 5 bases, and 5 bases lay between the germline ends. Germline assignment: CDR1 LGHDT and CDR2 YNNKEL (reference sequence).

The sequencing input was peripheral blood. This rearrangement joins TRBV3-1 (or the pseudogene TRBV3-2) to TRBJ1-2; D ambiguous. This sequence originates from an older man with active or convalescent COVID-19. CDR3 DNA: TGTGCCAGCAGCCAAGCACAGTATGGCTACACCTTC. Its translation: CASSQAQYGYTF.